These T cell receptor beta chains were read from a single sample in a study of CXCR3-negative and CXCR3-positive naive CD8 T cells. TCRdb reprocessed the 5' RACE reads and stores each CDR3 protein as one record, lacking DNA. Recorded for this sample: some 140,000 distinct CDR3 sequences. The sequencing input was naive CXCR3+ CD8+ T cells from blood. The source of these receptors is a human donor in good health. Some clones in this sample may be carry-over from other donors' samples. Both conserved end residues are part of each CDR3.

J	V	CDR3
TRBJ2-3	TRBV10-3	CAISESESSDTQYF
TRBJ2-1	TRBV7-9	CASSSGTAEIASSYNEQFF
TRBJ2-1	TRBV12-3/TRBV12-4	CASSPTRDNEQFF
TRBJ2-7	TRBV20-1	CSAQAGDTLYEQYF
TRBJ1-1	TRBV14	CASSHLREVTEAFF
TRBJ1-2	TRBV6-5	CASRRENYGYTF
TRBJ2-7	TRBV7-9	CASSLMPRDEQYF
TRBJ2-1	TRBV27	CASTAGTTIYNEQFF
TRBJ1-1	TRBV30	CAWSEGSWTEAFF
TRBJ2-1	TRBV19	CASSRAGGTYNEQFF
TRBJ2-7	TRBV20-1	CSASLGVPYEQYF
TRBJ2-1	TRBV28	CASRGTSGSSYNEQFF
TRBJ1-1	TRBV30	CAWSGGNTEAFF
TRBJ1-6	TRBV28	CASSPHQGRAKPTYNSPLHF
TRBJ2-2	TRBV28	CASRTRLAPNTGELFF
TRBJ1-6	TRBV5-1	CASSLEWGGDYNSRLHF
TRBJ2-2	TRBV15	CATRGRQGAAGELFF
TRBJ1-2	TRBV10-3	CAISEDRTGDYGYTF
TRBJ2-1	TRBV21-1	CASRLPGPVGLGSVDEQFF
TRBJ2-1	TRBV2	CASSDPQAPYNEQFF
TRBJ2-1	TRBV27	CASSLLLAGVSDNEQFF
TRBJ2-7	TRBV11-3	CASSSRQGYEQYF